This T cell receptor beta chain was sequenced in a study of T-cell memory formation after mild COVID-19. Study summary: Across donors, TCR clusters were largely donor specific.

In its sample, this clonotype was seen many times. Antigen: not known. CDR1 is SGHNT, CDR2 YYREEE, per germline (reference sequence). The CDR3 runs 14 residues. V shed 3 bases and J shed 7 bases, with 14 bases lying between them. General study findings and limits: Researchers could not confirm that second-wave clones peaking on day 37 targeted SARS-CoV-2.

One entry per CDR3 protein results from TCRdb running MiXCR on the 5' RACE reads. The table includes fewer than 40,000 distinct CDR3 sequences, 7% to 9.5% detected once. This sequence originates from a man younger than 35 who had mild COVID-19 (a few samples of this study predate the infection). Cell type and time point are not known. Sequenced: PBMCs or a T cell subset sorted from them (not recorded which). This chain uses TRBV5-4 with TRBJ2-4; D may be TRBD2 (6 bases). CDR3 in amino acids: CASSSGGRDNIQYF. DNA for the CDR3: TGTGCCAGCAGCTCCGGGGGTAGAGACAACATTCAGTACTTC.